A single sample gave rise to the 5 T cell receptor beta chains below, sequenced in a study of blood T cells in healthy people across ages. The use of a sample-barcoded 5' primer and a J-beta primer mix characterized a second PCR of roughly 7 to 11 cycles. TCRdb itself ran the 5' RACE reads through MiXCR, one entry per CDR3 protein. The repertoire has 1.5 million to 2 million distinct CDR3 sequences, 28% of them found once; the top ten carry approximately 7.7%. The sample taken for sequencing was blood. These receptors originate from a woman in her twenties or thirties in good health.

This clonotype appeared once. The chain joins TRBV5-1 to TRBJ2-1; D is possibly TRBD1 or TRBD2 (5 bases each). This CDR3 contains 13 residues. Deletions cut 8 bases from V and 5 bases from J, with 14 bases between. Germline CDR1 and CDR2: SGHRS and YFSETQ. CDR3 in amino acids: CASGAPGNNEQFF. CDR3 bases: TGCGCCAGTGGGGCCCCCGGGAACAATGAGCAGTTCTTC.

The chain combines TRBV3-1 with TRBJ2-5, with 7 bases matching TRBD2. The CDR3 has 15 amino acids. Trimming at V came to 5 bases and at J to 9 bases, leaving 15 bases not matched to a gene. Germline V gene data show CDR1 as LGHDT and CDR2 as YNNKEL (reference sequence). The CDR3 reads CASSTLAAAYGAQYF. The CDR3 region has the DNA TGTGCCAGCAGCACCCTAGCGGCCGCTTATGGGGCCCAGTACTTC.

This clonotype was found a few times. This chain joins TRBV9 and TRBJ2-2, with D unclear. CDR1 and CDR2 from the germline V gene are SGDLS and YYNGEE. CDR3 length: 18 amino acids. The V end was cut by 0 bases, the J end by 0 bases, with 15 bases between. The CDR3 sequence is CASSVGPPAAANTGELFF. CDR3 nucleotides: TGTGCCAGCAGCGTAGGGCCTCCGGCGGCTGCGAACACCGGGGAGCTGTTTTTT.

This clonotype was seen more than once but under ten times. V is TRBV20-1 and J is TRBJ1-1, with 7 bases matching TRBD1. The length of the CDR3 is 14 residues. The germline V gene encodes CDR1 DFQATT and CDR2 SNEGSKA (reference sequence). V was pared by 3 bases and J by 4 bases, with 8 bases of the junction left unmatched. CDR3 amino acids: CSARKTGAGTEAFF. CDR3 bases: TGCAGTGCTAGGAAAACAGGGGCCGGCACTGAAGCTTTCTTT.

In its sample, this clonotype was seen a few times. One junction end does not reproduce the germline sequence, and a read error may be involved. CDR3: CAISVAGGPYQKTQYF. The CDR3 bases are TGTGCCATCAGTGTGGCGGGAGGACCTTACCAAAAGACCCAGTACTTC. V gene TRBV10-3 combines with J gene TRBJ2-5; 8 bases are shared with TRBD2. The germline V gene encodes CDR1 ENHRY and CDR2 SYGVKD. The CDR3 has 16 residues.